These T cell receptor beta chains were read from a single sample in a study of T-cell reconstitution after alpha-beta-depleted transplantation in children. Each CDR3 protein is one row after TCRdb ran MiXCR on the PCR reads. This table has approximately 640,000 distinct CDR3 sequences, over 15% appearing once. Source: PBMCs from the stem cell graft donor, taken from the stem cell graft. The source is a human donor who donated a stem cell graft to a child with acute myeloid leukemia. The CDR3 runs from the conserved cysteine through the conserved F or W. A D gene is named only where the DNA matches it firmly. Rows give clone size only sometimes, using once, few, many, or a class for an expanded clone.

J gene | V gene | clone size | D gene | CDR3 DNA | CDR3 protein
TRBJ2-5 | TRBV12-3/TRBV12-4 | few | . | TGTGCCAGCAGTTTAGCGCCTGGGCTAGCGCCAAGTGAGACCCAGTACTTC | CASSLAPGLAPSETQYF
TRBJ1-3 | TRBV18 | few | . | TGTGCCAGCTCAGAAGTCTCCTCAGGCTCTGGAAACACCATATATTTT | CASSEVSSGSGNTIYF
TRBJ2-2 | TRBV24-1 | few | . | TGTGCCACCAGTGATTTGACAGGGTCGAACACCGGGGAGCTGTTTTTT | CATSDLTGSNTGELFF
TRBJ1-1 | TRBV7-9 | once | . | TGTGCCAGCAGCGACATGGACCGGTATGGAGCTTTCTTT | CASSDMDRYGAFF
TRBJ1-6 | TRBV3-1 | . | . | TGTGCCAGCAGCCAGGGGACACAGAATTCACCCCTCCACTTT | CASSQGTQNSPLHF
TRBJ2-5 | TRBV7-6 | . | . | TGTGCCAGCAGAGACCTGCGGGCGGACAGTCCCCAAGAGACCCAGTACTTC | CASRDLRADSPQETQYF
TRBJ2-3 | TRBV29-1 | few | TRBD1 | TGCAGCGTGACAGGGACAGGATCAGATACGCAGTATTTT | CSVTGTGSDTQYF
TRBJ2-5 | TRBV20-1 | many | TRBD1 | TGCAGTGCTAGAGATACCGGGACAGGGGGCGTTGAGACCCAGTACTTC | CSARDTGTGGVETQYF
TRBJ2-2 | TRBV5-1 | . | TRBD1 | TGCGCCAGCAGCTTGACCGGGACAGGGGCTTACACCGGGGAGCTGTTTTTT | CASSLTGTGAYTGELFF
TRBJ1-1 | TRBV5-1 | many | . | TGCGCCAGCAGCACCTCGGGAGGGAACACTGAAGCTTTCTTT | CASSTSGGNTEAFF
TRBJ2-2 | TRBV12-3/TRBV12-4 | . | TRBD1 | TGTGCCAGCAGGGGCGACAGGGTCACCGGGGAGCTGTTTTTT | CASRGDRVTGELFF
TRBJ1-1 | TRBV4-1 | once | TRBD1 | TGCGCCAGCAGCCCTACTTCCTCGACAGGGGCAAACACTGAAGCTTTCTTT | CASSPTSSTGANTEAFF
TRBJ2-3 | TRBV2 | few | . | TGTGCCAGCAGTGAACGCGCCCGGACAGATACGCAGTATTTT | CASSERARTDTQYF
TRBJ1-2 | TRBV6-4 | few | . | TGTGCCAGCAGTACCCGGGGCGACGGTGGCTACACCTTC | CASSTRGDGGYTF
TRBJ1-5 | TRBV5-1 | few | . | TGCGCCAGCAGCTTGGACTTCACCGATCAGCCCCAGCATTTT | CASSLDFTDQPQHF
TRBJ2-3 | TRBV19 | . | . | TGTGCCAGTAGTATTCTTCCGGGAACAGATACGCAGTATTTT | CASSILPGTDTQYF
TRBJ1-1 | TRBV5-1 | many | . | TGCGCCAGCAGCCTAACAGGAGGTAGCGCTGAAGCTTTCTTT | CASSLTGGSAEAFF
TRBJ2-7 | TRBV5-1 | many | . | TGCGCCAGCAGCTTAGGGCAGGACCGAACCTACGAGCAGTACTTC | CASSLGQDRTYEQYF
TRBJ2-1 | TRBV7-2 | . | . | TGTGCCAGCAGCTTGGGGGATCGGGCCAGGGGCAATGAGCAGTTCTTC | CASSLGDRARGNEQFF
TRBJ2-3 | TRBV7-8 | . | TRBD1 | TGTGCCAGCAGCTTAGCACAGGGGTCCCCCACAGATACGCAGTATTTT | CASSLAQGSPTDTQYF
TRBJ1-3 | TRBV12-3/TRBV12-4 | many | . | TGTGCCAGCAGTTTAAGTACCCCTGGAAACACCATATATTTT | CASSLSTPGNTIYF
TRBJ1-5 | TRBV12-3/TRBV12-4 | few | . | TGTGCCAGCAGTCGACAAAATAGCAATCAGCCCCAGCATTTT | CASSRQNSNQPQHF
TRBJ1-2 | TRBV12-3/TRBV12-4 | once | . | TGTGCCAGCACCTCAAGGGGCACAGAGTATGGCTACACCTTC | CASTSRGTEYGYTF
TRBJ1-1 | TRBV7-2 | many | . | TGTGCCAGCAGCTTAGGCCTTATAAGCACTGAAGCTTTCTTT | CASSLGLISTEAFF
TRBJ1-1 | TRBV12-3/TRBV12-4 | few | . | TGTGCCAGCAGTTTAAGAGAGGAACTGAACACTGAAGCTTTCTTT | CASSLREELNTEAFF
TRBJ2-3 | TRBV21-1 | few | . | TGTGCCGGACCAGGACCCACAGATACGCAGTATTTT | CAGPGPTDTQYF
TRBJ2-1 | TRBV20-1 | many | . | TGCAGTGCTAGACCTAGCTCCTACAATGAGCAGTTCTTC | CSARPSSYNEQFF
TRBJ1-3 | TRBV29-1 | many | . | TGCAGCGTTGACGCGGGAAACACCATATATTTT | CSVDAGNTIYF
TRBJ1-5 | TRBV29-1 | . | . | TGCAGCGTGGGGGCAGGGAGGCATCAGCCCCAGCATTTT | CSVGAGRHQPQHF
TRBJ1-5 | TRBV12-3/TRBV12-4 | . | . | TGTGCCAGCAGTCCGCTGCCGGGGGGGCAGGTCAATCAGCCCCAGCATTTT | CASSPLPGGQVNQPQHF
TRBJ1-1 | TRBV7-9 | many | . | TGTGCCAGCAGCTGGCCGGTAGTGACTGAAGCTTTCTTT | CASSWPVVTEAFF
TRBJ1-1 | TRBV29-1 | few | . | TGCAGCGTTGAAGAAACAGCTGACACTGAAGCTTTCTTT | CSVEETADTEAFF
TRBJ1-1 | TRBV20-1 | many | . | TGCAGTGCTAGGGGACAATGGAACACTGAAGCTTTCTTT | CSARGQWNTEAFF
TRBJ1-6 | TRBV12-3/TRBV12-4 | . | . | TGTGCCAGCAGATTACAGGCGATGGGGAATTCACCCCTCCACTTT | CASRLQAMGNSPLHF
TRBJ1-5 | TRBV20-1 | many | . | TGCAGTGCTAGCATGAATAGGCCAGGGCAGCCCCAGCATTTT | CSASMNRPGQPQHF
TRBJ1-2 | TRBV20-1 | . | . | TGCAGTGCTAGAGGAGTTCCGGACGTAGCTGGCTACACCTTC | CSARGVPDVAGYTF
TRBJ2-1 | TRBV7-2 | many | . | TGTGCCAGCAGCTTATCCCTCAACGAGCAGTTCTTC | CASSLSLNEQFF
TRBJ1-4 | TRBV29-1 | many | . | TGCAGCGGGGGGACGGGGGCTAATGAAAAACTGTTTTTT | CSGGTGANEKLFF
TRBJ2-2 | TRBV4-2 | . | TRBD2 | TGTGCCAGCAGCCAAGACGCCCCCAGTAGCGGGGCAACCGGGGAGCTGTTTTTT | CASSQDAPSSGATGELFF
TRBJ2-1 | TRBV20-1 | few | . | TGCAGTGCTAGTGGCTTGGGATGGGGGCGAAGAGTTGACGAGCAGTTCTTC | CSASGLGWGRRVDEQFF
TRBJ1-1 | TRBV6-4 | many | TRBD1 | TGTGCCAGCAGTACAACAGGGGATATCTTATACTCCAAGAACACTGAAGCTTTCTTT | CASSTTGDILYSKNTEAFF
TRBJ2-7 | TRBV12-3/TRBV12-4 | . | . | TGTGCCAGCAGTTTCCAGTGGGGACACCCCTACGAGCAGTACTTC | CASSFQWGHPYEQYF
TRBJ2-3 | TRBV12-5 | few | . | TGTGCTAGTGGTTCGGAATTCGGGGGGACAACAGATACGCAGTATTTT | CASGSEFGGTTDTQYF
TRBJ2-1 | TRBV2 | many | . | TGTGCCAGCAGTCCCCGAATTTACAATGAGCAGTTCTTC | CASSPRIYNEQFF
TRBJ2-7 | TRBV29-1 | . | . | TGCAGCGCCCGAACGCCGGACTCCTACGAGCAGTACTTC | CSARTPDSYEQYF
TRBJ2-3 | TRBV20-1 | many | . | TGCAGTGCTAGACCGAATAGTGTTAGCACAGATACGCAGTATTTT | CSARPNSVSTDTQYF
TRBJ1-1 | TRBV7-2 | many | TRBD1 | TGTGCCAGCAGCTTACGGACAGGGAACACTGAAGCTTTCTTT | CASSLRTGNTEAFF
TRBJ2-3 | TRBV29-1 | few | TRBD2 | TGCAGCGTTGAAGATTGGGGGGGGAGCACAGATACGCAGTATTTT | CSVEDWGGSTDTQYF
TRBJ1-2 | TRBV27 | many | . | TGTGCCAGCAGTAAGCGACAGGAGATAATTGGCTACACCTTC | CASSKRQEIIGYTF
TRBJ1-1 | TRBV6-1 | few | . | TGTGCCAGCAGGGATGGACTCCGAACACCTGAAGCTTTCTTT | CASRDGLRTPEAFF